Following are 18 T cell receptor beta chains from one sample sequenced in a study of a mutant IDH1 vaccine in newly diagnosed glioma. Time point reported: week 47, end of study. Vaccinated patients received 300 ug of mutant IDH1 20-mer peptide per dose, with topical imiquimod. Antigens of these TCRs are unknown. Generated by immunoSEQ multiplex PCR, the TCRdb table keeps only in-frame clones and is missing some. The sample contains 40,000 to 45,000 clones, less than 85% of which appear only once. This material consisted of PBMCs, taken from a glioma patient whose treatment included an IDH1 peptide vaccine. Source of these receptors: a man between 18 and 29 years old with glioma. Some clones in this sample may be carry-over from other donors' samples.

This rearrangement joins TRBV6-5 to TRBJ2-7; no reliable D call. The CDR3 contains 15 residues. Looked up from germline, CDR1 is MNHEY and CDR2 is SVGAGI. V was trimmed by 6 bases and J by 2 bases, leaving 17 bases between them. CDR3 nucleotides: TGTGCCAGCAGCTTGGACGGGTCTACGACCTACGAGCAGTACTTC. It is translated as CASSLDGSTTYEQYF.

The chain uses TRBV7-2 and TRBJ1-1; 8 bases match TRBD1. From germline, CDR1 is SGHTA and CDR2 FQGNSA. CDR3 length: 17 amino acids. J was trimmed by 2 bases and V by 0 bases; bases with no gene match: 8. The CDR3 sequence is CASSLAGQGKFNTEAFF. CDR3 sequence (DNA): TGTGCCAGCAGCTTAGCCGGACAGGGTAAATTCAACACTGAAGCTTTCTTT.

V is TRBV7-8 and J is TRBJ2-7; D tentatively fits TRBD1 or TRBD2 (5 bases each). Looked up from germline, CDR1 is SGHVS and CDR2 is FQNEAQ. This CDR3 region has 14 residues. Trimming shortened V by 0 bases and J by 0 bases, and 6 bases separated the two germline ends. The CDR3 coding sequence is TGTGCCAGCAGCTTAGCCGGGACCTCCTACGAGCAGTACTTC. The encoded protein is CASSLAGTSYEQYF.

Written as DNA, the CDR3 is TGTGCCAGCAGCCAAACCAGGAGCTCCTACAATGAGCAGTTCTTC. Translated: CASSQTRSSYNEQFF. This chain uses TRBV6-5 with TRBJ2-1, with D unresolved. V gave up 6 bases and J gave up 0 bases, with 12 bases separating them. The CDR3 consists of 15 residues. The germline gives CDR1 MNHEY, CDR2 SVGAGI.

This rearrangement joins TRBV6-4 to TRBJ2-3; no definite D call. The CDR3 is 16 residues long. Germline CDR1 MRHNA, CDR2 SNTAGT. V was clipped by 3 bases and J by 1 base, with 14 bases between them. CDR3 bases: TGTGCCAGCAGTGAAGATGCGGTCTCTGGCACAGATACGCAGTATTTT. This translates into CASSEDAVSGTDTQYF.

The rearrangement uses TRBV28 and TRBJ2-7; TRBD1 aligns across 7 bases. CDR1 is MDHEN and CDR2 is SYDVKM in the germline V gene. The CDR3 has 16 amino acids. V dropped 3 bases and J dropped 1; count of bases not matched to a gene: 9. For the CDR3, the DNA is TGTGCCAGCAGTTTTCCCTCCGACAGGGAATCCTACGAGCAGTACTTC. Translation gives CASSFPSDRESYEQYF. The full variable domain, its missing parts supplied by reference TRBV28 and TRBJ2-7, is DVKVTQSSRYLVKRTGEKVFLECVQDMDHENMFWYRQDPGLGLRLIYFSYDVKMKEKGDIPEGYSVSREKKERFSLILESASTNQTSMYLCASSFPSDRESYEQYFGPGTRLTVT.

The chain recombines TRBV27 with TRBJ1-2; maybe TRBD1 (5 bases). V was clipped by 6 bases and J by 4 bases, with 18 bases between them. The CDR3 runs 15 residues. Germline lookup yields CDR1 MNHEY and CDR2 SMNVEV (reference sequence). The CDR3 DNA reads TGTGCCAGCAGCCAGAGTGGGGCAATCTTCTATGGCTACACCTTC. Translation: CASSQSGAIFYGYTF.

The chain combines TRBV11-3 with TRBJ2-1; a weak D match, TRBD2 (5 bases). The germline gives CDR1 SGHNT, CDR2 YENEEA. The CDR3 totals 15 residues. Deletions cut 0 bases from V and 2 bases from J, with 8 bases between. CDR3 loop: CASSLESGPYNEQFF. CDR3 bases: TGTGCCAGCAGCTTAGAAAGCGGACCCTACAATGAGCAGTTCTTC.

CDR3 sequence reads: CASSLNRGAYEQYF. In DNA, the CDR3 is TGCGCCAGCAGCTTAAATCGGGGAGCCTACGAGCAGTACTTC. The chain joins TRBV5-1 to TRBJ2-7; D might be TRBD2 (5 bases). The CDR3 spans 14 residues. Germline values: CDR1 SGHRS, CDR2 YFSETQ. Trimming removed 2 bases at V and 2 bases at J, with 11 bases between.

The chain links TRBV6-5 to TRBJ2-1; D is perhaps TRBD2 (6 bases). This CDR3 region has 16 residues. Trimming stripped 0 bases from V and 2 bases from J, with 11 bases between. CDR1 and CDR2 (germline): MNHEY, SVGAGI. Written as DNA, the CDR3 is TGTGCCAGCAGTTACTCGATCCAGCGGGCCTACAATGAGCAGTTCTTC. It yields the protein CASSYSIQRAYNEQFF.

The rearrangement joins TRBV5-5 to TRBJ2-7; tentatively, D is TRBD2 (7 bases). V was clipped by 1 base and J by 4 bases, with 12 bases between them. Germline V gene lookup returns CDR1 SGHKS and CDR2 YYEKEE (reference sequence). This CDR3 is built from 14 residues. The CDR3 spells CASSLTGTTYEQYF. DNA of the CDR3: TGTGCCAGCAGCTTGACAGGGACTACTTACGAGCAGTACTTC.

The chain is built from TRBV5-1 and TRBJ1-4; no clear D gene. The germline CDR1 and CDR2 sequences are SGHRS and YFSETQ. V was shortened by 3 bases and J by 5 bases, with 17 bases between the two germline ends. The CDR3 consists of 16 residues. CDR3 region: CASSYRTRAYNEKLFF. The CDR3 nucleotides are TGCGCCAGCAGCTACCGTACGAGAGCTTACAATGAAAAACTGTTTTTT.

The chain is built from TRBV15 and TRBJ1-1; no clear D. V lost 0 bases to trimming and J lost 2 bases, with 13 bases between them. The CDR3 is 16 residues long. Looked up from germline, CDR1 is LNHNV and CDR2 is YYDKDF (reference sequence). DNA for the CDR3: TGTGCCACCAGCAGAGATCCCGTCTCCGCCAACACTGAAGCTTTCTTT. It is translated as CATSRDPVSANTEAFF. The complete variable domain, with remaining parts taken from reference TRBV15 and TRBJ1-1, reads DAMVIQNPRYQVTQFGKPVTLSCSQTLNHNVMYWYQQKSSQAPKLLFHYYDKDFNNEADTPDNFQSRRPNTSFCFLDIRSPGLGDTAMYLCATSRDPVSANTEAFFGQGTRLTVV.

The table lists this clone with a count of one. The CDR3 DNA follows: TGTGCCAGCAGTACCGGGACTAGCGGGGGCGGGACCCAGTACTTC. It translates to CASSTGTSGGGTQYF. The V gene is TRBV27, the J gene TRBJ2-5, with TRBD2 identical over 14 bases. CDR3 length: 15 amino acids. The junction had 6 bases not matched to a gene; V was cut back by 5 bases and J by 7 bases. CDR1 and CDR2 from the germline V gene are MNHEY and SMNVEV (reference sequence).

The chain has TRBV7-9 and TRBJ2-7, with D possibly being TRBD2 (5 bases). CDR1 and CDR2 (germline): SEHNR, FQNEAQ (reference sequence). This CDR3 is 12 amino acids long. V shed 3 bases and J shed 7 bases, with 10 bases lying between them. CDR3 in DNA: TGTGCCAGCAGCTTCATCCGAGGGGAGCAGTACTTC. Protein: CASSFIRGEQYF.

The chain combines TRBV5-8 with TRBJ1-2; D not resolved. Germline V gives CDR1 SGHTS, CDR2 YDEGEE. CDR3 length: 13 amino acids. Deletions cut 4 bases from V and 1 base from J, with 8 bases between. Here the CDR3 reads CASSPGDNYGYTF. CDR3 bases: TGTGCCAGCAGCCCTGGAGATAACTATGGCTACACCTTC.

The J gene is TRBJ1-3, the V gene TRBV9; no reliable D call. CDR3 size: 15 residues. Trimming took 0 bases from V and 0 from J, leaving 7 bases between them. Looked up from germline, CDR1 is SGDLS and CDR2 is YYNGEE. DNA for the CDR3: TGTGCCAGCAGCGTAGAGGGAGGCTCTGGAAACACCATATATTTT. It translates to CASSVEGGSGNTIYF.

The chain uses TRBV4-1 and TRBJ2-7, with D possibly being TRBD1 (6 bases). Germline V gene data show CDR1 as MGHRA and CDR2 as YSYEKL. Trimming cost V 3 bases and J 2 bases, with 14 bases left between them. The CDR3 loop spans 15 amino acids. The CDR3 bases are TGCGCCAGCAGCCATACCCGGGACACCGCCTACGAGCAGTACTTC. Amino acid sequence: CASSHTRDTAYEQYF.